The sequence of this TCR beta chain was determined in a study of cytomegalovirus exposure and HLA in healthy donors (dated by TCRdb to about 2017). Notes on the research overall: An earlier analysis of more than 550 of the donors reported about 260 Gb of sequence data and 90 million to 120 million unique TCR beta sequences obtained from about 179 million T cells. Among about 360 genotyped donors of the cohort, an average of around 240,000 unique TCR beta nucleotide sequences were sequenced per donor, around 20% of them non-productive. Among the roughly 400 genotyped donors, around 81% belonged to the genetic ancestry cluster associated with self-reported Caucasian donors. Rather than using new phenotypic data, the later analysis identified candidate immune exposures from TCR beta sequences and from how often those sequences occurred across donors. The study combined high-throughput TCR immunosequencing, statistical association of individual TCRs with disease status, and machine learning to predict cytomegalovirus infection status. In addition to the first cohort of 650 to 800 subjects, a separate validation cohort of under 150 different subjects was used. A later genetic analysis took genome-wide SNP genotypes for about 55% of the roughly 700 donors and used that subset as a discovery cohort. HLA typing included class I and class II loci at four-digit resolution. Approximately 310 gigabases of sequencing data and 70 million to 85 million unique TCR sequences were included in an early release covering around 650 HLA-typed donors. Because of strong linkage in the cohort, roughly five DR-DQ haplotypes were treated as single units for association and clustering. Donor age, sex, ethnicity and CMV serostatus were collected together with the repertoire data. To decide whether each TCR beta V gene segment behaved as functional or pseudogenic, an earlier analysis of nearly 600 of the donors relied on high-throughput TCR beta sequencing. All discovery cohort repertoires had been generated on a single sequencing platform. A later analysis re-analyzed previously published TCR beta repertoires from hundreds of donors and added high-resolution HLA genotyping to study TCR occurrence patterns. The study aimed to test whether signatures of past pathogen exposure could be identified by cataloging public T cell receptors. The T cell repertoires of around 730 subjects were profiled by immunosequencing and related to cytomegalovirus serostatus. The number of typed donors differed by locus: about 620-640 for A, B, C, DRB1 and DQB1; 522 for DQA1; some 610 for DPA1; and about 450 for DPB1. Summary of the overall study and its limitations: For the cohort, immune exposure information was limited to CMV serostatus. Some IMGT-functional V segments, including TRBV6-2 and TRBV6-3, could not be told apart with the 87-base-pair reads, so those segments were excluded. The classifier was reported to diagnose cytomegalovirus status with high specificity and sensitivity in both the original cohort and the validation cohort. In a later analysis, 16,951 TCR beta sequences were associated with specific HLA alleles at a false discovery rate of 0.05. It was suggested by the authors that the approach could potentially be generalized to other disease states and immunological phenotypes. Compared with equally common non-associated chains, HLA-associated TCR beta chains in a later analysis were more clonally expanded and had lower generation probabilities. According to a later genetic analysis, donors in an Asian-associated ancestry cluster had fewer N-insertions in productive TCRs than the approximately 650-donor mean. According to a later analysis, most CMV-associated TCR beta chains appeared to be HLA-restricted, and the HLA associations seemed to be driven largely by CMV exposure. Sequencing depth was assumed to be roughly uniform across donors in the presence/absence analyses, though that assumption may not hold. The study listed 170 or so TCR beta chains as associated with cytomegalovirus. In vitro tests confirmed that a few of the cytomegalovirus-associated TCR beta chains recognize cytomegalovirus antigens. According to a later analysis, TCR association rates differed among HLA loci, with DRB1 alleles showing the most associated TCRs and HLA-C alleles showing the fewest. The sequencing pipeline was judged likely to have produced a cluster of highly shared sequence variants as a technical artifact. Because HLA typing was unavailable for some donors at each locus, only the typed subset was used in association tests. In a later genetic analysis, a missense DCLRE1C variant was associated with V-gene and J-gene trimming of TCR beta chains, and the association was replicated in an independent cohort. Approximately 18 rarely observed V segments, including chromosome 9 orphons, were excluded from the earlier analysis of approximately 500 of the donors because counts were too low. Only TCR beta chains were sequenced in this cohort, and the absence of alpha or paired-chain data limited detectable features. Several of the top co-occurrence clusters appeared to be linked to parvovirus B19, influenza, CMV and Epstein-Barr virus, according to a later analysis. Most TCR sequences were seen in very few donors, while some public TCRs were found in many individuals. When HLA alleles, especially DR and DQ, strongly co-occurred, attributing TCR associations to individual alleles was difficult. Correlated functional status among segregating V segments might reflect linkage disequilibrium, but an unknown experimental factor could not be ruled out. A further reported finding was that TCR beta sequences accurately predicted the HLA-A and HLA-B alleles for most subjects in the first cohort. Broadly in line with IMGT annotations, most TCR beta V segments showed up in productive rearrangements about 90% or about 30% of the time in an earlier analysis of approximately 640 of the donors.

The cohort consisted of 600 to 700 healthy bone marrow donors. Cohort members were all nominally healthy when sampled, although unrecorded immune exposures were likely present. The donor was CMV seropositive and was included in the group of 250 to 300 seropositive cohort members. Each donor provided a peripheral blood sample, and peripheral blood mononuclear cells were used for TCR beta sequencing. Genomic DNA extraction from the blood cell samples was performed with the Qiagen DNeasy Blood Extraction Kit. This clone appeared a few times. Its antigen is currently not known. There are no base qualities to consult, and no much larger clone falls within one base. The library was generated by the immunoSEQ multiplex PCR assay. For the multiplex PCR, a mixture combining 60 forward primers for TCR Vbeta segments and 13 reverse primers for TCR Jbeta segments was used. Amplification of the CDR3 region of rearranged TCR beta genes was performed with a multiplex PCR assay on genomic DNA. On the Illumina HiSeq System, the amplified TCR beta libraries were sequenced as 87-base-pair reads. The study's processing was this. A later analysis tallied about 77 million unique TCR beta chains across the approximately 670 repertoires, and around 12 million of those chains were shared by two or more donors. A nearest-neighbor algorithm error-corrected the raw reads and collapsed the reads into unique sequences, merging closely related sequences to remove PCR and sequencing errors. V, D and J gene segments were assigned by aligning CDR3 sequences to IMGT reference sequences. For a sequence to be retained, at least a six-nucleotide match to both a V gene segment and a J gene segment was required. Rearrangements were classified as productive when the CDR3 lacked stop codons and remained in frame with V and J, and all other rearrangements were classified as non-productive. CDR3 was defined according to IMGT convention as the region running from the second conserved V-encoded cysteine to the conserved J-encoded phenylalanine. The earlier analysis of a few hundred of the donors excluded any sequence lacking an unambiguous match to a single V gene segment. In an earlier analysis of several hundred of the donors, V segments were called functional above 56.7% productive rearrangements and were called segregating when the between-donor standard deviation exceeded 5%. To diagnose cytomegalovirus status from the catalog of TCR beta chain sequences, a statistical classification framework was built. In a later analysis, V and J genes were assigned by comparing TCR nucleotide sequences against IMGT/GENE-DB human TR gene sequences. Using the TCRdist pipeline, a later analysis assigned CDR3 sequences along with most-parsimonious VDJ recombination scenarios. In a later analysis, each TCR beta chain was defined by its CDR3 amino acid sequence together with its V-gene family, and reads lacking a unique V-gene family were excluded. A later analysis removed 550 to 700 highly shared, low-generation-probability nucleotide sequences to deal with suspected cross-contamination and a sequencing artifact. For each public chain, a later analysis derived a clonal expansion index from normalized ranks of inferred template counts within each repertoire. In a later analysis, generation probabilities were computed using a VDJ recombination model fitted to out-of-frame rearrangements, and the results were checked against IGoR. In a later analysis, TCR-TCR, TCR-HLA and TCR-CMV co-occurrence was scored with hypergeometric tests, and a repertoire-size bias correction was applied to TCR pairs. To estimate false discovery rates, a later analysis permuted the HLA or CMV assignments 20 times. In a later analysis, co-occurring TCRs were grouped using DBSCAN, and TCRdist sequence similarity was added for clustering within HLA-allele-positive subsets. For co-occurrence clustering, repertoires with fewer than 30,000 or more than 120,000 public chains were excluded, along with four or five repertoires with anomalous nucleotide sharing. The table comes from immuneACCESS by way of TCRdb, which keeps in-frame sequences with V and J called. Part of the clones is missing from these tables; in studies checked, under half for an unresolved V gene and the rest for unknown reasons. That table is the source of V, J and clone size, and D and trimming were worked out from the DNA. This sample holds roughly 180,000 clones; around three quarters were observed only once. Around 2.3% of the sample is in the top ten clones.

According to the germline V gene, CDR1 reads SGHNT and CDR2 reads YENEEA. From cysteine to phenylalanine, the CDR3 is 13 amino acids long. The only DNA kept is the CDR3, 39 bases in frame from the first base. Trimming accounts for 1 base at V and 7 bases at J, while the number of junction bases matched to no gene is 0. The V and J genes are TRBV11-3 and TRBJ2-1; 8 central nucleotides agree with TRBD1. The TCR was taken from a woman under 40 in good health and CMV-seropositive. The sequenced material came from PBMCs. The CDR3 reads as follows: CASSLGTGNEQFF. The DNA reads TGTGCCAGCAGCTTAGGGACAGGGAATGAGCAGTTCTTC. This CDR3, with the reference TRBV11-3 and TRBJ2-1 proteins standing in past its ends, gives the full variable domain EAGVVQSPRYKIIEKKQPVAFWCNPISGHNTLYWYLQNLGQGPELLIRYENEEAVDDSQLPKDRFSAERLKGVDSTLKIQPAELGDSAVYLCASSLGTGNEQFFGPGTRLTVL.